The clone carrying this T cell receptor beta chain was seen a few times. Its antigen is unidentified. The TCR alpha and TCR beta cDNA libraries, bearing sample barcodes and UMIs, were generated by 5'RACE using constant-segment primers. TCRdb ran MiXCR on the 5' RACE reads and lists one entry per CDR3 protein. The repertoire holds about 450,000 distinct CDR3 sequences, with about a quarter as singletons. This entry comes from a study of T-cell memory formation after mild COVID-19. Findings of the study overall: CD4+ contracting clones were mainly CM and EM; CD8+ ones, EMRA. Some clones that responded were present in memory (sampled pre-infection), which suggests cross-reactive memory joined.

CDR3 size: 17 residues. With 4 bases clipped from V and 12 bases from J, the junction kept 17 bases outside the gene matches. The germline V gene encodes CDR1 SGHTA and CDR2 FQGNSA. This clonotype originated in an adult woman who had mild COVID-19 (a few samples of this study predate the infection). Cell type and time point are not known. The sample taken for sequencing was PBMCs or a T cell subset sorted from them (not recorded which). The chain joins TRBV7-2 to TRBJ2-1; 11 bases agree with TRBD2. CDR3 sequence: CASSSQRTSGSAVWQFF. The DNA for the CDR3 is TGTGCCAGCAGCTCGCAACGGACTAGCGGGTCCGCAGTATGGCAGTTCTTC.